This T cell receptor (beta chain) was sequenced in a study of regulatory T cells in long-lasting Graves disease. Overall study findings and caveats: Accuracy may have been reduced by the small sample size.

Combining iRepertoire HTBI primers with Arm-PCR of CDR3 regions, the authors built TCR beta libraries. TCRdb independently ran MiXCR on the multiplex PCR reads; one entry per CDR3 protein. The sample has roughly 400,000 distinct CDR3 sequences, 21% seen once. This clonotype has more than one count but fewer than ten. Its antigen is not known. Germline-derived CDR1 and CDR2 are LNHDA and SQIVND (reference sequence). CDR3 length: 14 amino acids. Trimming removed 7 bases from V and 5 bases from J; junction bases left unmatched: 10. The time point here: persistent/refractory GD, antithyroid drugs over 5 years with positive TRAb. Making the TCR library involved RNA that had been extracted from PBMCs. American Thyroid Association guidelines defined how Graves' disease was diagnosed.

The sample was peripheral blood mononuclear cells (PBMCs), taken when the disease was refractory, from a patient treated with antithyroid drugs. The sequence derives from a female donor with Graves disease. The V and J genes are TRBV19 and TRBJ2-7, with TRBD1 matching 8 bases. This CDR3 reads CASIATGVSDEQYF. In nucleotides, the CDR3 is TGTGCCAGTATCGCGACAGGGGTAAGCGACGAGCAGTACTTC.